In its sample, the clone carrying this TCR beta chain was seen many times. The record originates from a study of T cells in Graves' hyperthyroidism and ophthalmopathy. Amplified TCR beta CDR3 regions came from RNA transcripts. The HTBI primer set drove a first-round RT-PCR of the TCR CDR3. One entry per CDR3 protein results from TCRdb running MiXCR on the multiplex PCR reads. The profile covers 350,000 to 450,000 distinct CDR3 sequences, with over 11% appearing a single time and around 28% taken by the ten largest. Germline loops: CDR1 MNHNS, CDR2 SASEGT. Trimming cost V 7 bases and J 9 bases, with 24 bases left between them. The CDR3 extends over 15 amino acids.

The clonotype comes from a man aged 45-65 years with Graves' ophthalmopathy. J is TRBJ1-2 and V is TRBV6-1; weak D call: TRBD1 (6 bases). Material: blood. CDR3 nucleotide sequence: TGTGCCAGCATTACCCAAACCGGGACATGGGTGAGCTACACCTTC. Translating it yields CASITQTGTWVSYTF.